Below, 18 T cell receptor beta chains from the same sample are listed, as sequenced in a study of blood T cell repertoires in COVID-19. Generated by immunoSEQ multiplex PCR, the TCRdb table keeps only in-frame clones and is missing some. Of about 120,000 clones in the sample, more than 75% were seen once. Sequencing used peripheral blood. Every receptor here comes from a man in his sixties with acute or convalescent COVID-19.

A single count supports this clone. This chain connects TRBV28 to TRBJ2-6; no clear D gene. The CDR3 is made up of 14 amino acids. The germline V gene has CDR1 MDHEN and CDR2 SYDVKM. The germline V and J ends were trimmed by 6 bases and 5 bases, with 11 bases remaining between them. The CDR3, as DNA: TGTGCCAGCAGGTCCTCTATCAGGGCCAACGTCCTGACTTTC. Protein: CASRSSIRANVLTF.

V is TRBV24-1 and J is TRBJ2-5; 8 nucleotides line up with TRBD2. With V trimmed by 4 bases and J by 5 bases, 8 bases remained unmatched. The CDR3 extends over 15 amino acids. Germline V gene lookup returns CDR1 KGHDR and CDR2 SFDVKD. CDR3 amino acids: CATSEGLAPGETQYF. The CDR3 DNA is TGTGCCACCAGTGAAGGACTAGCTCCAGGGGAGACCCAGTACTTC.

This clone has only one observation. CDR3 coding DNA: TGTGCCAGCAGCCCCGGGACTACCACCGGGGAGCTGTTTTTT. It specifies CASSPGTTTGELFF. The chain employs TRBV11-3 and TRBJ2-2, with 7 bases that match TRBD2. Per germline, CDR1 SGHNT and CDR2 YENEEA. The CDR3 length is 14 residues. V was pared by 5 bases and J by 4 bases, with 4 bases of the junction left unmatched.

The CDR3: CASTSGSKVNEQFF. The CDR3 DNA is TGTGCCAGTACTAGCGGGAGTAAAGTCAATGAGCAGTTCTTC. The chain couples TRBV19 to TRBJ2-1, with TRBD2 identical over 10 bases. Germline CDR1 reads LNHDA; CDR2 reads SQIVND (reference sequence). This CDR3 is built from 14 residues. With 7 bases clipped from V and 6 bases from J, the junction kept 6 bases outside the gene matches.

On this clone: A read error may produce the germline difference seen at one junction end. The V call is TRBV18, the J call TRBJ2-1, with TRBD2 matching over 8 bases. CDR1 is KGHSH and CDR2 is LQKENI in the germline V gene. This CDR3 has 15 amino acids. The CDR3 loop reads CASSPASGPPNEQFF. CDR3 coding DNA: TGTGCCAGTTCACCAGCTAGCGGGCCACCTAATGAGCAGTTCTTC.

Here the CDR3 reads CASSPQGSEQYF. The CDR3 region has the DNA TGTGCCAGCAGTCCACAGGGAAGCGAGCAGTACTTC. The J gene is TRBJ2-7, the V gene TRBV27, with D maybe TRBD1 (6 bases). Trimming removed 5 bases from V and 6 bases from J, with 11 bases in between. Per germline, CDR1 MNHEY and CDR2 SMNVEV (reference sequence). The CDR3 runs to 12 residues.

This clone was seen only a few times. The chain uses TRBV7-2 and TRBJ2-5, with D tentatively TRBD2 (5 bases). The CDR3 sequence is 13 residues long. Trimming took 1 base from V and 7 from J, leaving 10 bases between them. The germline V gene encodes CDR1 SGHTA and CDR2 FQGNSA. CDR3 amino acids: CASSLDEGGTQYF. In DNA form, the CDR3 reads TGTGCCAGCAGCTTAGACGAGGGTGGGACCCAGTACTTC.

The chain couples TRBV7-2 to TRBJ2-2; 11 positions agree with TRBD2. This CDR3 has 15 residues. The V gene end was trimmed by 3 bases and the J gene end by 7 bases; junction bases not matched to a gene: 4. The germline CDR1 and CDR2 sequences are SGHTA and FQGNSA. The CDR3 DNA sequence: TGTGCCAGCAGCTTCCCAGGGACTAGCGGCGGGGAGCTGTTTTTT. It translates to CASSFPGTSGGELFF.

The CDR3 DNA reads as TGTGCCAGCAGCCCCGACCGGGTAGGCGAGCAGTACTTC. Protein product: CASSPDRVGEQYF. This chain connects TRBV7-8 to TRBJ2-7; D uncertain. Germline CDR1 reads SGHVS; CDR2 reads FQNEAQ. The CDR3 is made up of 13 amino acids. The V and J ends lost 5 bases and 6 bases respectively, with 14 bases between them.

The sample holds a few counts of this clone. This sequence joins TRBV5-4 and TRBJ1-6; 9 positions match TRBD1. Germline V CDR1 and CDR2: SGHNT, YYREEE (reference sequence). The CDR3 covers 14 residues. The ends lost 4 bases at V and 10 bases at J; junction bases unmatched: 6. The CDR3 bases are TGTGCCAGCAGCCTTGGGGACAGGGACTCACCCCTCCACTTT. This codes for CASSLGDRDSPLHF.

V and J are TRBV6-2 or TRBV6-3 and TRBJ2-3; D is perhaps TRBD2 (5 bases). Looked up from germline, CDR1 is MNHEY and CDR2 is SVGEGT. There are 14 residues in the CDR3. The V gene lost 5 bases and the J gene lost 2 bases, with 11 bases spanning the gap. DNA of the CDR3: TGTGCCAGCAGTCCCGAGGGAAACACAGATACGCAGTATTTT. Residues: CASSPEGNTDTQYF.

This clone has only one observation. The chain carries TRBV29-1 and TRBJ2-3; 8 nucleotides agree with TRBD2. With V trimmed by 5 bases and J by 2 bases, 9 bases remained unmatched. The CDR3 has 15 amino acids. CDR1 SQVTM and CDR2 ANQGSEA come from the germline V gene. The CDR3 is CSVRASGHPTDTQYF. The CDR3 DNA is TGCAGCGTTCGGGCTAGCGGGCACCCCACAGATACGCAGTATTTT.

V usage is TRBV9 and J usage is TRBJ2-3, with D possibly TRBD2 on 6 matching bases. The V and J ends lost 4 bases and 0 bases respectively, with 15 bases between them. Germline CDR1 and CDR2: SGDLS and YYNGEE. The CDR3 is made up of 16 amino acids. The CDR3 reads CASSPLPSGSTDTQYF. CDR3 DNA: TGTGCCAGCAGCCCCCTCCCCAGCGGGAGCACAGATACGCAGTATTTT.

V usage is TRBV27 and J usage is TRBJ2-3; 8 bases map to TRBD2. The CDR3 has 15 amino acids. The germline V gene encodes CDR1 MNHEY and CDR2 SMNVEV (reference sequence). V was pared by 1 base and J by 6 bases, with 6 bases of the junction left unmatched. The DNA of the CDR3 is TGTGCCAGCAGTTTATTCGCCAGCGGGAGTGATACGCAGTATTTT. This encodes CASSLFASGSDTQYF.

The chain joins TRBV20-1 to TRBJ2-7; tentatively, D is TRBD2 (5 bases). The CDR3 covers 15 residues. The V and J ends lost 3 bases and 1 base respectively, with 16 bases between them. CDR1 DFQATT and CDR2 SNEGSKA come from the germline V gene (reference sequence). The CDR3 coding sequence is TGCAGTGCTAGTCCCCAATGGAGGCCTTCCTACGAGCAGTACTTC. Its protein product is CSASPQWRPSYEQYF.

V usage is TRBV14 and J usage is TRBJ2-2, with no clear D. V was cut by 2 bases and J by 4 bases, with 11 bases left in between. Germline CDR1 reads SGHDN; CDR2 reads FVKESK. The CDR3 contains 15 residues. The CDR3 nucleotides read TGTGCCAGCAGCCAATTTGAGGCGATCACCGGGGAGCTGTTTTTT. Protein product: CASSQFEAITGELFF.

This clone was found a few times. The chain is built from TRBV5-5 and TRBJ1-6, with D hard to call. Germline V gene lookup returns CDR1 SGHKS and CDR2 YYEKEE (reference sequence). Trimming took off 6 bases at V and 11 bases at J, with 21 bases between the two ends. The CDR3 contains 15 residues. CDR3 region: CASTNATTVRPPLHF. The CDR3 DNA reads as TGTGCCAGCACCAACGCTACTACCGTAAGGCCACCCCTCCACTTT.

The chain employs TRBV5-1 and TRBJ2-3, with 13 bases fitting TRBD2. J gave up 4 bases and V 0 bases, and 2 bases lay outside the gene matches. The germline V gene encodes CDR1 SGHRS and CDR2 YFSETQ. CDR3 length: 16 residues. The CDR3 is CASSLVGLAGADTQYF. DNA of the CDR3: TGCGCCAGCAGCTTGGTCGGACTAGCGGGGGCAGATACGCAGTATTTT. Full variable domain (outside the CDR3, taken from reference TRBV5-1 and TRBJ2-3): KAGVTQTPRYLIKTRGQQVTLSCSPISGHRSVSWYQQTPGQGLQFLFEYFSETQRNKGNFPGRFSGRQFSNSRSEMNVSTLELGDSALYLCASSLVGLAGADTQYFGPGTRLTVL.